Below, 28 T cell receptor beta chains from the same sample are listed, as sequenced in a study of shared clonotypes between healthy human individuals. Produced via immunoSEQ multiplex PCR; TCRdb's table is partial and in-frame only. This sample has roughly 2.6 million clones, with roughly nine tenths found just once. The sequencing sample was made of naive CD4+ T cells sorted from blood. Subset given: CD45RA+ positively selected. These receptor sequences come from a man aged 18 to 30 in good health.

This rearrangement joins TRBV5-5 to TRBJ2-5; 8 nucleotides agree with TRBD2. V was pared by 0 bases and J by 2 bases, with 6 bases of the junction left unmatched. This CDR3 has 16 amino acids. Per germline, CDR1 SGHKS and CDR2 YYEKEE (reference sequence). CDR3 protein: CASSLASGLLQETQYF. CDR3 bases: TGTGCCAGCAGCTTGGCTAGCGGGCTCTTACAAGAGACCCAGTACTTC.

V gene TRBV11-2 combines with J gene TRBJ2-5, with D uncertain. The CDR3 has 11 residues. V was trimmed by 2 bases and J by 7 bases, leaving 5 bases between them. Germline CDR1 is SGHAT and CDR2 is FQNNGV. The CDR3 DNA is TGTGCCAGCAGCTTATTCGCGACCCAGTACTTC. It encodes CASSLFATQYF.

This clone was detected only a few times. Here the CDR3 DNA reads TGCGCCAGCAGCCAGACAGGGGATATCTCAGCTTTCTTT. Protein product: CASSQTGDISAFF. The rearrangement links TRBV4-1 to TRBJ1-1, with 8 bases lining up with TRBD1. Per the germline V gene, CDR1 is MGHRA and CDR2 is YSYEKL. V was pared by 3 bases and J by 10 bases, with 7 bases of the junction left unmatched. The CDR3 runs 13 residues.

This chain links TRBV30 with TRBJ2-1; 13 bases agree with TRBD2. V shed 0 bases, J shed 4 bases, and the junction held 6 bases outside the gene matches. This CDR3 comprises 17 residues. Looked up from germline, CDR1 is GTSNPN and CDR2 is SVGIG (reference sequence). DNA for the CDR3: TGTGCCTGGAGTGTATGGAGGACTAGCGGGAGTTACAATGAGCAGTTCTTC. Residues: CAWSVWRTSGSYNEQFF.

V usage is TRBV28 and J usage is TRBJ2-7; D is unresolved. Germline V CDR1 and CDR2: MDHEN, SYDVKM. The V end was cut by 6 bases, the J end by 3 bases, with 18 bases between. This CDR3 has 15 amino acids. The CDR3 DNA is TGTGCCAGCAGCTCCTTTTGGCAGCCGTTCTACGAGCAGTACTTC. Its translation is CASSSFWQPFYEQYF.

This clone is a singleton in its sample. This rearrangement joins TRBV18 to TRBJ2-3; a possible D gene is TRBD1 (5 bases). V lost 6 bases to trimming and J lost 0 bases, with 13 bases between them. In germline, CDR1 is KGHSH, CDR2 LQKENI. The CDR3 covers 15 residues. CDR3 in amino acids: CASSTGSSSTDTQYF. The CDR3 coding sequence is TGTGCCAGCTCCACAGGTTCTTCTAGCACAGATACGCAGTATTTT.

The CDR3 DNA reads as TGTGCCAGCAGTTCCCCACGAGGCAGGGGATTCGTTTTTAGCAATCAGCCCCAGCATTTT. Translation gives CASSSPRGRGFVFSNQPQHF. The chain recombines TRBV6-7 with TRBJ1-5; maybe TRBD1 (6 bases). TRBV6-7 is an ORF, and what it does is uncertain. There are 20 residues in the CDR3. V was cut by 4 bases and J by 0 bases, with 25 bases left in between.

This rearrangement joins TRBV6-1 to TRBJ1-2; no firm D call. CDR3 length: 12 residues. Per germline, CDR1 MNHNS and CDR2 SASEGT. V lost 4 bases and J 9 bases, leaving 12 bases between the germline ends. CDR3 in amino acids: CASSVEVLSYTF. DNA of the CDR3: TGTGCCAGCAGTGTGGAGGTCCTGAGCTACACCTTC.

In the case of this clone: Other nucleotide sequences from this sample produce the same CDR3. This chain connects TRBV30 to TRBJ1-1; D not resolved. Germline loops: CDR1 GTSNPN, CDR2 SVGIG (reference sequence). This CDR3 spans 13 amino acids. V was trimmed by 5 bases and J by 0 bases, leaving 10 bases between them. In nucleotides, the CDR3 is TGTGCCTGGGCGACGGGTATGAACACTGAAGCTTTCTTT. Its protein product is CAWATGMNTEAFF.

V and J are TRBV7-3 and TRBJ2-2; 9 bases map to TRBD1. The CDR3 runs to 17 residues. The J segment lost 4 bases and the V segment lost 4 bases, leaving 10 bases of the junction unmatched. Germline V gives CDR1 SGHTA, CDR2 FQGTGA. CDR3 protein: CASSSSSQGASTGELFF. CDR3 in DNA: TGTGCCAGCAGCTCCAGCTCACAGGGGGCGAGCACCGGGGAGCTGTTTTTT.

The chain is built from TRBV6-6 and TRBJ1-4; TRBD1 agrees at 10 bases. With 5 bases clipped from V and 7 bases from J, the junction kept 7 bases outside the gene matches. There are 15 residues in the CDR3. Germline V gene data show CDR1 as MNHNY and CDR2 as SVGAGI (reference sequence). The DNA of the CDR3 is TGTGCCAGCAGTCCTGGTGACAGGGGGCCTGAAAAACTGTTTTTT. Its protein is CASSPGDRGPEKLFF.

As regards this clone: Germline and junction disagree at one end, which may indicate a read error. The chain recombines TRBV28 with TRBJ1-1; no clear D gene. The germline V gene has CDR1 MDHEN and CDR2 SYDVKM. CDR3 length: 15 amino acids. The DNA for the CDR3 is TGTGCCAGCAGTTTGCCGCCTCCCATGAACACTGCAGCTTTCTTT. Translation gives CASSLPPPMNTAAFF.

About this clone itself: The sample carries other DNA sequences with the same CDR3. The chain combines TRBV11-2 with TRBJ2-7; D is unresolved. The CDR3 loop spans 12 amino acids. Trimming shortened V by 1 base and J by 2 bases, and 3 bases separated the two germline ends. CDR1 is SGHAT and CDR2 is FQNNGV in the germline V gene. CDR3 amino acids: CASSLAPYEQYF. The CDR3 nucleotides are TGTGCCAGCAGCTTAGCTCCCTACGAGCAGTACTTC.

The rearrangement joins TRBV6-5 to TRBJ1-5, with 7 bases that match TRBD1. Germline values: CDR1 MNHEY, CDR2 SVGAGI. The CDR3 consists of 15 residues. With V trimmed by 5 bases and J by 3 bases, 7 bases remained unmatched. The CDR3 loop reads CASSVGQANNQPQHF. Here the CDR3 DNA reads TGTGCCAGCAGTGTAGGACAGGCCAACAATCAGCCCCAGCATTTT.

The CDR3 DNA sequence: TGTGCCAGCAGCTTGGCTCCGGGGGCAGGAACGAGCCCAACCAACTATGGCTACACCTTC. It yields the protein CASSLAPGAGTSPTNYGYTF. The chain joins TRBV5-5 to TRBJ1-2, with D perhaps matching TRBD1 (6 bases). Germline CDR1 is SGHKS and CDR2 is YYEKEE (reference sequence). This CDR3 has 20 amino acids. V lost 0 bases to trimming and J lost 2 bases, with 26 bases between them. Full variable domain (remainder filled in from reference TRBV5-5 and TRBJ1-2): DAGVTQSPTHLIKTRGQQVTLRCSPISGHKSVSWYQQVLGQGPQFIFQYYEKEERGRGNFPDRFSARQFPNYSSELNVNALLLGDSALYLCASSLAPGAGTSPTNYGYTFGSGTRLTVV.

The chain uses TRBV10-3 and TRBJ1-3; D uncertain. Germline loops: CDR1 ENHRY, CDR2 SYGVKD. The V and J ends lost 2 bases and 0 bases respectively, with 8 bases between them. This CDR3 contains 15 residues. CDR3 in DNA: TGTGCCATCAGTGAGGGAAGGCACTCTGGAAACACCATATATTTT. It yields the protein CAISEGRHSGNTIYF.

The chain carries TRBV2 and TRBJ1-2; 7 bases align to TRBD1. With V trimmed by 8 bases and J by 6 bases, 12 bases remained unmatched. CDR3 length: 14 amino acids. The germline gives CDR1 SNHLY, CDR2 FYNNEI. The CDR3, as DNA: TGTGCCAGCGGCTACCGGGACAGAAAGGATGGCTACACCTTC. Its translation: CASGYRDRKDGYTF.

This clone was found once. CDR3 DNA sequence: TGTGCCAGCAGTGAATATAAGAGGGAGGGTCATGAAGCTTTCTTT. It yields the protein CASSEYKREGHEAFF. The gene calls are TRBV25-1 and TRBJ1-1, with D unclear. The germline V gene encodes CDR1 MGHDK and CDR2 SYGVNS. CDR3 length: 15 residues. Trimming removed 0 bases from V and 7 bases from J, with 15 bases in between. Filled out from reference TRBV25-1 and TRBJ1-1, the complete variable domain reads EADIYQTPRYLVIGTGKKITLECSQTMGHDKMYWYQQDPGMELHLIHYSYGVNSTEKGDLSSESTVSRIRTEHFPLTLESARPSHTSQYLCASSEYKREGHEAFFGQGTRLTVV.

This chain uses TRBV5-4 with TRBJ2-3, with 10 bases matching TRBD2. The CDR3 is 17 amino acids. V lost 0 bases to trimming and J lost 4 bases; unmatched junction nucleotides: 8. Germline V lookup: CDR1 SGHNT, CDR2 YYREEE (reference sequence). DNA of the CDR3: TGTGCCAGCAGCTTGGCCGGGCTAGCGGGAGCAGCAGATACGCAGTATTTT. This codes for CASSLAGLAGAADTQYF.

This chain connects TRBV12-2 to TRBJ1-2. TRBV12-2 is marked as a pseudogene. The CDR3 length is 11 residues. The CDR3 is CASRPFRGYTF. CDR3 DNA sequence: TGTGCAAGTCGCCCCTTTCGTGGCTACACCTTC.

The genes are TRBV4-1 and TRBJ2-1, with 8 positions matching TRBD2. With 3 bases clipped from V and 7 bases from J, the junction kept 11 bases outside the gene matches. This CDR3 spans 16 amino acids. Germline values: CDR1 MGHRA, CDR2 YSYEKL. CDR3 DNA sequence: TGCGCCAGCAGCCAGTCGATGACTAGCGCAAAAAATGAGCAGTTCTTC. Translated, it gives CASSQSMTSAKNEQFF.

As for this clone: The sample holds other DNA sequences that translate to the same CDR3. J is TRBJ2-5 and V is TRBV29-1, with 10 bases lining up with TRBD1. The J call is doubtful: the DNA matches TRBJ2-7 better. This CDR3 has 12 amino acids. Germline CDR1 reads SQVTM; CDR2 reads ANQGSEA. CDR3: CSVGQGSYEQYF. In DNA form, the CDR3 reads TGCAGCGTGGGACAGGGGTCCTACGAGCAGTACTTC.

This chain links TRBV5-4 with TRBJ2-7, with TRBD2 matching over 9 bases. The ends lost 3 bases at V and 5 bases at J; junction bases unmatched: 12. Germline V gene data show CDR1 as SGHNT and CDR2 as YYREEE (reference sequence). The CDR3 runs 16 residues. CDR3 DNA sequence: TGTGCCAGCAGCTCCAAATCTAGCGGGGTCGGAAACGAGCAGTACTTC. Translating gives CASSSKSSGVGNEQYF.

The J gene is TRBJ2-7, the V gene TRBV19; 8 bases fit TRBD2. V was pared by 5 bases and J by 0 bases, with 3 bases of the junction left unmatched. Germline CDR1 and CDR2: LNHDA and SQIVND (reference sequence). The CDR3 totals 14 residues. The DNA of the CDR3 is TGTGCCAGTAGTTCGGGGGGGAGCTCCTACGAGCAGTACTTC. As protein: CASSSGGSSYEQYF.

This clone showed up just once. J is TRBJ2-7 and V is TRBV7-6; D is perhaps TRBD1 (5 bases). V dropped 3 bases and J dropped 0 bases, with 6 bases sitting between them. CDR3 size: 13 residues. Germline assignment: CDR1 SGHVS and CDR2 FNYEAQ. Here the CDR3 reads CASSFRGSYEQYF. The CDR3 DNA reads TGTGCCAGCAGCTTTAGGGGCTCCTACGAGCAGTACTTC.

This CDR3 reads CASGSPHLSGNTIYF. DNA for the CDR3: TGTGCTAGTGGTTCCCCCCACCTCTCTGGAAACACCATATATTTT. The chain has TRBV12-5 and TRBJ1-3; no reliable D call. V was shortened by 4 bases and J by 0 bases, with 10 bases between the two germline ends. Germline V lookup: CDR1 LGHNT, CDR2 FRNRAP. The CDR3 runs 15 residues.

This chain uses TRBV5-1 with TRBJ2-5; 12 bases agree with TRBD1. The germline V gene has CDR1 SGHRS and CDR2 YFSETQ. The CDR3 consists of 14 residues. The ends lost 4 bases at V and 5 bases at J; junction bases unmatched: 3. CDR3 bases: TGCGCCAGCAGCCGGGACAGGGGGCTTGAGACCCAGTACTTC. Its protein product is CASSRDRGLETQYF.

In nucleotides, the CDR3 is TGTGCCAGTTTTTCGCCCGCAACTAATGAAAAACTGTTTTTT. Its translation is CASFSPATNEKLFF. The genes are TRBV19 and TRBJ1-4; D unresolved. The CDR3 runs 14 residues. Trimming stripped 8 bases from V and 0 bases from J, with 10 bases between. Germline assignment: CDR1 LNHDA and CDR2 SQIVND (reference sequence).